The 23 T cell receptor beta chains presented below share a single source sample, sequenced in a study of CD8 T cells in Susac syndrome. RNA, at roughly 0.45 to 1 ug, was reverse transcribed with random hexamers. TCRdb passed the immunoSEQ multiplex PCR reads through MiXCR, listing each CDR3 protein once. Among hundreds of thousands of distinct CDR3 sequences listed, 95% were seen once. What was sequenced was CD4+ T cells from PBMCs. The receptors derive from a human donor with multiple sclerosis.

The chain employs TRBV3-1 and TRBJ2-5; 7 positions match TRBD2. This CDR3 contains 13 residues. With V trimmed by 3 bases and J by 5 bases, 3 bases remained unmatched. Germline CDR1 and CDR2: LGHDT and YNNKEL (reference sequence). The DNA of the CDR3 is TGTGCCAGCAGCCAGTTCGGGGGGGAGACCCAGTACTTC. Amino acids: CASSQFGGETQYF.

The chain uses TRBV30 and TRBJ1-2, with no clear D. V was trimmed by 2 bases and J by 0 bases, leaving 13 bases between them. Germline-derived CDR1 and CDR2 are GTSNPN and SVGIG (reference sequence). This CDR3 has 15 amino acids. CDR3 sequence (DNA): TGTGCCTGGAGTCCGAGGCGGACTACTAACTATGGCTACACCTTC. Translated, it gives CAWSPRRTTNYGYTF.

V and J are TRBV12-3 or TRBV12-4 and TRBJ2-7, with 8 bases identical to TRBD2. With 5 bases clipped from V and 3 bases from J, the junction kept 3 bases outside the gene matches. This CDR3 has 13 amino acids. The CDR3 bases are TGTGCCAGCAGTGGAGCGGGGGTCTACGAGCAGTACTTC. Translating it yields CASSGAGVYEQYF.

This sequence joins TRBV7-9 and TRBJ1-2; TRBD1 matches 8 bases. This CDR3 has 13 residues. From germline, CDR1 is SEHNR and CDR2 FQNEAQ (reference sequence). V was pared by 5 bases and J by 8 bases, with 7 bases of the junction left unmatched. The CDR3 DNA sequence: TGTGCCAGCAGCACCCGGACAGGGCAAGGCTACACCTTC. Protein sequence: CASSTRTGQGYTF. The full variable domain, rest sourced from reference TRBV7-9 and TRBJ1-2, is DTGVSQNPRHKITKRGQNVTFRCDPISEHNRLYWYRQTLGQGPEFLTYFQNEAQLEKSRLLSDRFSAERPKGSFSTLEIQRTEQGDSAMYLCASSTRTGQGYTFGSGTRLTVV.

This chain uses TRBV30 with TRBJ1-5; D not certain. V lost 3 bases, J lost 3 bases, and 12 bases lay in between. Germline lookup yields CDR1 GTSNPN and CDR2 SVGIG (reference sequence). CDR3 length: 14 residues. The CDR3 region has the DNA TGTGCCTGGAGCAACTCCGTCTCCAATCAGCCCCAGCATTTT. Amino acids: CAWSNSVSNQPQHF.

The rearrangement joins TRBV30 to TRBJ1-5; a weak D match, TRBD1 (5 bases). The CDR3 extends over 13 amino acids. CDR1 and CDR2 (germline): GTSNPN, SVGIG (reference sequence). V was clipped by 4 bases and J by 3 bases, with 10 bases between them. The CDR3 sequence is CAWNRGNNQPQHF. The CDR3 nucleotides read TGTGCCTGGAATCGGGGGAACAATCAGCCCCAGCATTTT.

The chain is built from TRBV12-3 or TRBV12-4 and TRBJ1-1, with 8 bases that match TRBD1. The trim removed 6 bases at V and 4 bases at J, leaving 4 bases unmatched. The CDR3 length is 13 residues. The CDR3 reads CASRRTGSTEAFF. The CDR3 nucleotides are TGTGCCAGCAGACGGACAGGGTCCACTGAAGCTTTCTTT.

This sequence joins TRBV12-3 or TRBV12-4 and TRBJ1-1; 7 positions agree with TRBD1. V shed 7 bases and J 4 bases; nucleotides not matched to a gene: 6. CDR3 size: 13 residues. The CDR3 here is CASTERGLTEAFF. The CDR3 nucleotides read TGTGCCAGCACCGAAAGGGGGCTCACTGAAGCTTTCTTT.

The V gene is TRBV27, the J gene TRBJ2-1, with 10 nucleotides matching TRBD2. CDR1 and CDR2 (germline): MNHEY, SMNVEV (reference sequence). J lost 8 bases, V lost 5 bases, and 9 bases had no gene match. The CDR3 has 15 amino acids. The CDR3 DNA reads TGTGCCAGCAGTACACCTAGCGGGGGAGTCGATGAGCAGTTCTTC. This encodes CASSTPSGGVDEQFF.

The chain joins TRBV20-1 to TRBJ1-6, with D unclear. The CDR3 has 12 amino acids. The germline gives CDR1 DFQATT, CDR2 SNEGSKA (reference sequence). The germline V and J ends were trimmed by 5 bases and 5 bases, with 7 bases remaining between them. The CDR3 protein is CSAGEHNSPLHF. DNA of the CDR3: TGCAGTGCTGGGGAACATAATTCACCCCTCCACTTT.

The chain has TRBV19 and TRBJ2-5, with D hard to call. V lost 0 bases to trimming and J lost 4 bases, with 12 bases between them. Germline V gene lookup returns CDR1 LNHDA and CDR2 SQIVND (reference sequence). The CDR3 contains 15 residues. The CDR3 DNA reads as TGTGCCAGTAGTATAGATCTGGGCCCCCCAGAGACCCAGTACTTC. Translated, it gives CASSIDLGPPETQYF. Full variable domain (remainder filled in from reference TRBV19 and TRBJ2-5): DGGITQSPKYLFRKEGQNVTLSCEQNLNHDAMYWYRQDPGQGLRLIYYSQIVNDFQKGDIAEGYSVSREKKESFPLTVTSAQKNPTAFYLCASSIDLGPPETQYFGPGTRLLVL.

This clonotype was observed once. The CDR3, as DNA: TGCAGTGCTAGAGGGGTCAGTGGAGGCACAGATACGCAGTATTTT. This gives the protein CSARGVSGGTDTQYF. J is TRBJ2-3 and V is TRBV20-1; no clear D. Per germline, CDR1 DFQATT and CDR2 SNEGSKA (reference sequence). The V end was cut by 1 base, the J end by 1 base, with 12 bases between. This CDR3 is 15 amino acids long.

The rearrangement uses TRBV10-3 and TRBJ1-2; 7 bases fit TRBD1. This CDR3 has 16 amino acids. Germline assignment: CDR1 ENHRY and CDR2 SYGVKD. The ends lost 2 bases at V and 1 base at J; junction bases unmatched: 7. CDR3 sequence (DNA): TGTGCCATCAGTGAGCCCCAGGGACAGAGTAACTATGGCTACACCTTC. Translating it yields CAISEPQGQSNYGYTF.

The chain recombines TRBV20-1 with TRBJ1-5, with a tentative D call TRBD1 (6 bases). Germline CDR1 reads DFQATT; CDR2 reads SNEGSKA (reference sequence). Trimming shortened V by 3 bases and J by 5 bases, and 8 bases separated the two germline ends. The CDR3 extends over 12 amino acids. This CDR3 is CSASPGDQPQHF. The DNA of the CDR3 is TGCAGTGCTAGTCCAGGGGATCAGCCCCAGCATTTT.

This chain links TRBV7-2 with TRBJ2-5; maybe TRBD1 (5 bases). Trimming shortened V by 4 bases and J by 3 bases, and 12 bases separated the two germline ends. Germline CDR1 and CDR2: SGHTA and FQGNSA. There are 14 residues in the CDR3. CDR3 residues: CASSSVTTEETQYF. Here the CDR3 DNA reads TGTGCCAGCAGCTCCGTGACGACAGAAGAGACCCAGTACTTC.

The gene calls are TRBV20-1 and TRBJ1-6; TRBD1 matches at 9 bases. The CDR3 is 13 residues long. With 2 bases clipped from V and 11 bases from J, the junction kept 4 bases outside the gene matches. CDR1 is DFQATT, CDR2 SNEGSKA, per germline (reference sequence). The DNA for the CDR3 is TGCAGTGCTAGAACCGACAGGGGGACACCCCTCCACTTT. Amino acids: CSARTDRGTPLHF.

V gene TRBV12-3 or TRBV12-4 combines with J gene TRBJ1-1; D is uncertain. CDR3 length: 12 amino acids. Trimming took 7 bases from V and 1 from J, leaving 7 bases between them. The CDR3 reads CASNGENTEAFF. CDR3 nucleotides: TGTGCCAGCAATGGGGAGAACACTGAAGCTTTCTTT.

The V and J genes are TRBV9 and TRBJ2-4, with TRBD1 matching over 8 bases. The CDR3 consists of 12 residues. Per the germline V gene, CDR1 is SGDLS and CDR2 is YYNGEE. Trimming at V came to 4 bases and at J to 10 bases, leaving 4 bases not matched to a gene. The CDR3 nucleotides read TGTGCCAGCAGCCCGGACAGGGAAATTCAGTACTTC. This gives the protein CASSPDREIQYF.

CDR3 bases: TGTGCCAGCCGGCTAGCGGGGAACAATGAGCAGTTCTTC. This gives the protein CASRLAGNNEQFF. This sequence joins TRBV3-1 and TRBJ2-1; the match to TRBD2 covers 9 bases. The CDR3 is 13 residues long. Trimming cost V 8 bases and J 5 bases; bases outside gene matches: 4. Per the germline V gene, CDR1 is LGHDT and CDR2 is YNNKEL (reference sequence).

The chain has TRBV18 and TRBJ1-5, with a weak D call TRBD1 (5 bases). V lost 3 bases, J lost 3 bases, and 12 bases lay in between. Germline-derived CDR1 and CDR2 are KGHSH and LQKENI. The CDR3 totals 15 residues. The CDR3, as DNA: TGTGCCAGCTCACCCGGGACTGGTTTCAATCAGCCCCAGCATTTT. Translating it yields CASSPGTGFNQPQHF.

The CDR3 loop is CASSMDTNSYEQYF. The CDR3, as DNA: TGTGCCAGCAGTATGGACACCAACTCCTACGAGCAGTACTTC. The V call is TRBV12-3 or TRBV12-4, the J call TRBJ2-7; a possible D gene is TRBD1 (5 bases). Trimming stripped 5 bases from V and 0 bases from J, with 11 bases between. The CDR3 is 14 amino acids.

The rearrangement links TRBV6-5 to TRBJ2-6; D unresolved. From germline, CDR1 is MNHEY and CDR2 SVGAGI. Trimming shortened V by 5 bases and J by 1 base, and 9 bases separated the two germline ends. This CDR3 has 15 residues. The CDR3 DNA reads TGTGCCAGCAGTCCCTTCGGTTCTGGGGCCAACGTCCTGACTTTC. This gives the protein CASSPFGSGANVLTF.

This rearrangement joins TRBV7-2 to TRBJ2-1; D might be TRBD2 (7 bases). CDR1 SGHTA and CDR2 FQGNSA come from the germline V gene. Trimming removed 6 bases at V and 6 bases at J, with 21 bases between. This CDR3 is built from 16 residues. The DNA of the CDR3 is TGTGCCAGCAGGGGCGGGGCGGGGGCCGTCGGCAATGAGCAGTTCTTC. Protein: CASRGGAGAVGNEQFF.